These 9 T cell receptor beta chains were all obtained from the same sample, sequenced in a study of shared clonotypes between healthy human individuals. Produced via immunoSEQ multiplex PCR; TCRdb's table is partial and in-frame only. The data contain about 2.3 million clones, just over 90% of them singletons. The sequenced sample was naive CD4+ T cells from PBMCs. The subset denotes: CD45RA+ positively selected. The receptors derive from a man aged 18 to 29 in good health. Some clones in this sample may be carry-over from other donors' samples.

This chain links TRBV5-1 with TRBJ2-7, with TRBD2 identical over 9 bases. The length of the CDR3 is 16 residues. V was clipped by 4 bases and J by 4 bases; unmatched bases: 12. From germline, CDR1 is SGHRS and CDR2 YFSETQ. The CDR3 DNA follows: TGCGCCAGCAGCACGGCAGCCTCTAGCGGGATTTACGAGCAGTACTTC. Protein sequence: CASSTAASSGIYEQYF.

Concerning this clone itself: The junction departs from germline at one end; a sequencing error may be responsible. This sequence joins TRBV28 and TRBJ1-3; D gene ambiguous. Germline assignment: CDR1 MDHEN and CDR2 SYDVKM. CDR3 length: 14 residues. The CDR3 nucleotides read TGTGCCAGCAGTTTATCGACTACTGGACACACCATATATTTT. It specifies CASSLSTTGHTIYF.

This chain links TRBV4-1 with TRBJ2-7, with D possibly TRBD1 on 6 matching bases. Germline loops: CDR1 MGHRA, CDR2 YSYEKL. The CDR3 consists of 14 residues. V was shortened by 6 bases and J by 5 bases, with 17 bases between the two germline ends. In nucleotides, the CDR3 is TGCGCCAGCAGTCACAGGGCAGGGACCCACGAGCAGTACTTC. Its protein is CASSHRAGTHEQYF.

A note on this clone: The same CDR3 arises from other DNA sequences in this sample as well. The V call is TRBV5-1, the J call TRBJ1-1, with no clear D. CDR1 is SGHRS, CDR2 YFSETQ, per germline. Trimming removed 0 bases from V and 2 bases from J, with 5 bases in between. This CDR3 is 13 amino acids long. The DNA of the CDR3 is TGCGCCAGCAGCTTGGCTGGAAACACTGAAGCTTTCTTT. It is translated as CASSLAGNTEAFF.

The chain joins TRBV18 to TRBJ1-5; D is uncertain. Looked up from germline, CDR1 is KGHSH and CDR2 is LQKENI. The length of the CDR3 is 15 residues. Trimming removed 0 bases at V and 8 bases at J, with 14 bases between. CDR3 DNA: TGTGCCAGCTCACCACCCGACACCCACCATAAGCCCCAGCATTTT. Translation gives CASSPPDTHHKPQHF.

As for this clone: The same CDR3 can be traced to other DNA sequences in this sample. V and J are TRBV5-1 and TRBJ2-2, with 15 bases that match TRBD2. The CDR3 is 18 residues long. Germline CDR1 is SGHRS and CDR2 is YFSETQ. Trimming took 2 bases from V and 0 from J; bases not matched to a gene: 2. This CDR3 reads CASSLGTSGRTNTGELFF. In nucleotides, the CDR3 is TGCGCCAGCAGCTTAGGGACTAGCGGGAGGACGAACACCGGGGAGCTGTTTTTT.

The chain employs TRBV6-5 and TRBJ2-7; tentative D call: TRBD1 (5 bases). The V end was cut by 0 bases, the J end by 3 bases, with 9 bases between. The CDR3 runs 14 residues. Germline CDR1 reads MNHEY; CDR2 reads SVGAGI. The CDR3 is CASSYSYRYYEQYF. The CDR3 nucleotides are TGTGCCAGCAGTTACTCGTACAGGTACTACGAGCAGTACTTC.

The chain uses TRBV4-2 and TRBJ2-1; tentative D call: TRBD2 (7 bases). CDR1 and CDR2 (germline): LGHNA, YNFKEQ. V was cut by 3 bases and J by 4 bases, with 19 bases left in between. This CDR3 spans 17 amino acids. The CDR3 bases are TGTGCCAGCAGCCAGGGGGGCACGGGACTAAGATACAATGAGCAGTTCTTC. It codes for CASSQGGTGLRYNEQFF.

This chain connects TRBV28 to TRBJ1-3; 9 bases match TRBD1. The J segment lost 0 bases and the V segment lost 5 bases, leaving 8 bases of the junction unmatched. This CDR3 is built from 17 residues. CDR1 is MDHEN, CDR2 SYDVKM, per germline. CDR3 sequence (DNA): TGTGCCAGCAGTCACAGGGGGCTCACGCCCTCTGGAAACACCATATATTTT. It yields the protein CASSHRGLTPSGNTIYF.